Below are 24 T cell receptor beta chains sequenced from a single sample in a study of CD8 T cells in Susac syndrome. The RNA, roughly 0.45 to 1 ug, was put through reverse transcription using random hexamers. MiXCR, applied by TCRdb to the immunoSEQ multiplex PCR reads, yields one record per CDR3 protein. Here the sample spans 200,000 or so distinct CDR3 sequences, roughly nine tenths being singletons. The sequenced sample was CD8+ T cells from PBMCs. The receptor set was obtained from a human donor with multiple sclerosis.

J is TRBJ1-1 and V is TRBV9, with D possibly matching TRBD1 (6 bases). This CDR3 contains 14 residues. Germline values: CDR1 SGDLS, CDR2 YYNGEE. The ends were cut back, 3 bases at V and 1 base at J, with 10 bases in the middle. The CDR3, as DNA: TGTGCCAGCAGCGGTGGACAGACGAACACTGAAGCTTTCTTT. It is translated as CASSGGQTNTEAFF.

This chain connects TRBV12-3 or TRBV12-4 to TRBJ1-1; a weak D match, TRBD1 (6 bases). This CDR3 is 15 amino acids long. V lost 6 bases and J lost 3, with 17 bases in between. Here the CDR3 reads CASRVNKGGYTEAFF. In DNA form, the CDR3 reads TGTGCCAGCAGAGTAAATAAAGGGGGATACACTGAAGCTTTCTTT.

The chain employs TRBV15 and TRBJ1-4; TRBD1 might be the D (6 bases). This CDR3 spans 14 amino acids. Germline V lookup: CDR1 LNHNV, CDR2 YYDKDF (reference sequence). The V end lost 0 bases, the J end lost 13 bases, and 15 bases lay between the germline ends. The CDR3 nucleotides read TGTGCCACCAGCAGAGATCCAGGGGAACGAGGACTGTTTTTT. It is translated as CATSRDPGERGLFF.

The chain joins TRBV20-1 to TRBJ2-3, with 7 positions matching TRBD2. Germline values: CDR1 DFQATT, CDR2 SNEGSKA (reference sequence). The ends lost 6 bases at V and 4 bases at J; junction bases unmatched: 16. The CDR3 totals 16 residues. CDR3 region: CSAEGTLTSSADTQYF. For the CDR3, the DNA is TGCAGTGCGGAGGGCACTTTGACTAGCTCCGCAGATACGCAGTATTTT.

This chain connects TRBV5-4 to TRBJ1-2; D is ambiguous. Germline assignment: CDR1 SGHNT and CDR2 YYREEE (reference sequence). Trimming pared 0 bases from V and 4 bases from J, leaving 13 bases between. The CDR3 runs 15 residues. The DNA of the CDR3 is TGTGCCAGCAGCTTGGGACCTACGAAGAGCTATGGCTACACCTTC. Amino acid sequence: CASSLGPTKSYGYTF.

The gene calls are TRBV5-8 and TRBJ2-7; D gene ambiguous. This CDR3 contains 15 residues. Germline V gives CDR1 SGHTS, CDR2 YDEGEE. Trimming pared 4 bases from V and 2 bases from J, leaving 16 bases between. The chain's CDR3 is CASSHPPEVTYEQYF. CDR3 in DNA: TGTGCCAGCAGCCACCCACCCGAGGTTACCTACGAGCAGTACTTC.

The rearrangement uses TRBV15 and TRBJ2-1; TRBD2 matches 8 bases. Germline V gene data show CDR1 as LNHNV and CDR2 as YYDKDF (reference sequence). The CDR3 covers 17 residues. V dropped 8 bases and J dropped 5; count of bases not matched to a gene: 17. DNA of the CDR3: TGTGCCACCGAAGATTTACTAGCGGCTATTGATCACAATGAGCAGTTCTTC. It codes for CATEDLLAAIDHNEQFF. The variable domain in full, completed from reference TRBV15 and TRBJ2-1, reads DAMVIQNPRYQVTQFGKPVTLSCSQTLNHNVMYWYQQKSSQAPKLLFHYYDKDFNNEADTPDNFQSRRPNTSFCFLDIRSPGLGDTAMYLCATEDLLAAIDHNEQFFGPGTRLTVL.

The V call is TRBV7-3, the J call TRBJ2-7, with D perhaps matching TRBD2 (6 bases). The germline gives CDR1 SGHTA, CDR2 FQGTGA. The CDR3 runs 14 residues. Trimming removed 5 bases at V and 2 bases at J, with 13 bases between. The CDR3 coding sequence is TGTGCCAGCAGCGTCATGGGGGGAGCCTACGAGCAGTACTTC. As protein: CASSVMGGAYEQYF.

The chain employs TRBV27 and TRBJ2-7; D remains ambiguous. Trimming left V 3 bases short and J 7 bases short, with 13 bases between. Germline CDR1 MNHEY, CDR2 SMNVEV (reference sequence). The CDR3 is 13 amino acids. The CDR3 DNA sequence: TGTGCCAGCAGTTTCGGCGGCCTGAGGGAGCAGTACTTC. It yields the protein CASSFGGLREQYF.

The chain uses TRBV4-1 and TRBJ2-7, with no clear D. Germline CDR1 reads MGHRA; CDR2 reads YSYEKL. Deletions cut 0 bases from V and 1 base from J, with 7 bases between. The CDR3 spans 14 residues. As DNA, the CDR3 is TGCGCCAGCAGCCAAGAGTTTGCTTCCTACGAGCAGTACTTC. As protein: CASSQEFASYEQYF.

V usage is TRBV2 and J usage is TRBJ2-7, with D hard to call. This CDR3 is built from 14 residues. Germline assignment: CDR1 SNHLY and CDR2 FYNNEI. V shed 8 bases and J shed 2 bases, with 16 bases lying between them. CDR3 nucleotide sequence: TGTGCCAGCGGGCCCCTCGGGTATCCCTACGAGCAGTACTTC. Its protein is CASGPLGYPYEQYF.

V gene TRBV7-3 combines with J gene TRBJ2-3; D perhaps matches TRBD2 (6 bases). V shed 0 bases and J shed 5 bases, with 9 bases lying between them. The CDR3 contains 14 residues. The germline gives CDR1 SGHTA, CDR2 FQGTGA. The CDR3 reads CASSLTMGGDTQYF. The CDR3 bases are TGTGCCAGCAGCTTAACGATGGGGGGAGATACGCAGTATTTT.

The rearrangement links TRBV20-1 to TRBJ1-1, with 9 bases fitting TRBD1. Germline assignment: CDR1 DFQATT and CDR2 SNEGSKA (reference sequence). CDR3 length equals 15 residues. The J segment lost 7 bases and the V segment lost 3 bases, leaving 12 bases of the junction unmatched. CDR3 sequence: CSASPYIQGASEAFF. The CDR3 coding sequence is TGCAGTGCTAGTCCCTATATACAGGGGGCAAGTGAAGCTTTCTTT.

The V and J genes are TRBV12-3 or TRBV12-4 and TRBJ2-7; 9 bases match TRBD1. There are 14 residues in the CDR3. After removal of 8 bases from V and 5 bases from J, the junction contained 10 bases not matched to a gene. The CDR3 loop is CASSEGGTGNEQYF. The CDR3 DNA is TGTGCCAGCTCGGAAGGGGGGACAGGGAACGAGCAGTACTTC.

V usage is TRBV2 and J usage is TRBJ2-6; the D call may be TRBD1 or TRBD2 (6 bases each). Germline V CDR1 and CDR2: SNHLY, FYNNEI. The CDR3 spans 13 residues. The V and J ends lost 11 bases and 4 bases respectively, with 12 bases between them. The DNA of the CDR3 is TGTGCCGAGGGGGGAACCGGGGCCAACGTCCTGACTTTC. This codes for CAEGGTGANVLTF.

The count of this clonotype is one. The V and J genes are TRBV29-1 and TRBJ1-2; tentatively, D is TRBD1 (6 bases). CDR3 length: 12 residues. Germline-derived CDR1 and CDR2 are SQVTM and ANQGSEA. Trimming took 6 bases from V and 4 from J, leaving 12 bases between them. As DNA, the CDR3 is TGCAGCGTGCGGACAGAATCCTATGGCTACACCTTC. Translation gives CSVRTESYGYTF.

The J gene is TRBJ2-1, the V gene TRBV10-2; 8 bases line up with TRBD2. CDR1 WSHSY and CDR2 SAAADI come from the germline V gene. This CDR3 comprises 16 residues. V shed 7 bases and J 5 bases; nucleotides not matched to a gene: 13. DNA of the CDR3: TGCGCCAGCATCAACGCCGGGACTAGTTTTCACAATGAGCAGTTCTTC. Its protein product is CASINAGTSFHNEQFF.

This chain joins TRBV29-1 and TRBJ1-2, with unresolved D. There are 13 residues in the CDR3. In germline, CDR1 is SQVTM, CDR2 ANQGSEA. V was cut by 7 bases and J by 0 bases, with 12 bases left in between. CDR3 sequence: CSAAGAANYGYTF. The CDR3 bases are TGCAGCGCCGCCGGAGCAGCTAACTATGGCTACACCTTC.

The chain combines TRBV6-1 with TRBJ2-7, with 9 bases lining up with TRBD2. After removal of 5 bases from V and 0 bases from J, the junction contained 11 bases not matched to a gene. CDR1 and CDR2 from the germline V gene are MNHNS and SASEGT. This CDR3 spans 17 amino acids. The CDR3 spells CASSRGIAGEPSYEQYF. The CDR3 region has the DNA TGTGCCAGCAGTAGGGGTATAGCGGGAGAGCCCTCCTACGAGCAGTACTTC.

The chain uses TRBV6-6 and TRBJ1-1; possible D gene TRBD1, 5 bases. Germline assignment: CDR1 MNHNY and CDR2 SVGAGI (reference sequence). V was pared by 0 bases and J by 1 base, with 12 bases between. The length of the CDR3 is 16 residues. DNA of the CDR3: TGTGCCAGCAGTTACTCTGGCCGGCAGGGGAACACTGAAGCTTTCTTT. Residues: CASSYSGRQGNTEAFF.

The chain carries TRBV9 and TRBJ1-2; D remains ambiguous. Trimming shortened V by 10 bases and J by 0 bases, and 10 bases separated the two germline ends. Germline-derived CDR1 and CDR2 are SGDLS and YYNGEE. CDR3 length: 12 residues. CDR3 loop: CACMSANYGYTF. The CDR3 coding sequence is TGTGCCTGCATGTCCGCTAACTATGGCTACACCTTC. Together with reference TRBV9 and TRBJ1-2, the CDR3 gives the full variable domain: DSGVTQTPKHLITATGQRVTLRCSPRSGDLSVYWYQQSLDQGLQFLIQYYNGEERAKGNILERFSAQQFPDLHSELNLSSLELGDSALYFCACMSANYGYTFGSGTRLTVV.

The chain uses TRBV7-9 and TRBJ1-5; D call uncertain. CDR1 and CDR2 from the germline V gene are SEHNR and FQNEAQ (reference sequence). Trimming took 5 bases from V and 7 from J, leaving 18 bases between them. The CDR3 is 15 amino acids. CDR3 sequence: CASSDGRYKEQPQHF. CDR3 bases: TGTGCCAGCAGCGACGGACGTTACAAAGAGCAGCCCCAGCATTTT.

The chain uses TRBV7-3 and TRBJ2-3; no firm D call. Trimming removed 1 base at V and 5 bases at J, with 7 bases between. The length of the CDR3 is 13 residues. The V gene's germline CDR1 is SGHTA and CDR2 FQGTGA. CDR3 DNA: TGTGCCAGCAGCTTAAACGTAGGAGATACGCAGTATTTT. The encoded protein is CASSLNVGDTQYF.

The rearrangement links TRBV18 to TRBJ1-1; perhaps TRBD1 as D (5 bases). Trimming removed 6 bases at V and 8 bases at J, with 10 bases between. CDR3 length: 11 residues. Germline V gene sequence: CDR1 KGHSH, CDR2 LQKENI. CDR3 in DNA: TGTGCCAGCTCCAAGACAGACGAAGCTTTCTTT. Its translation is CASSKTDEAFF.